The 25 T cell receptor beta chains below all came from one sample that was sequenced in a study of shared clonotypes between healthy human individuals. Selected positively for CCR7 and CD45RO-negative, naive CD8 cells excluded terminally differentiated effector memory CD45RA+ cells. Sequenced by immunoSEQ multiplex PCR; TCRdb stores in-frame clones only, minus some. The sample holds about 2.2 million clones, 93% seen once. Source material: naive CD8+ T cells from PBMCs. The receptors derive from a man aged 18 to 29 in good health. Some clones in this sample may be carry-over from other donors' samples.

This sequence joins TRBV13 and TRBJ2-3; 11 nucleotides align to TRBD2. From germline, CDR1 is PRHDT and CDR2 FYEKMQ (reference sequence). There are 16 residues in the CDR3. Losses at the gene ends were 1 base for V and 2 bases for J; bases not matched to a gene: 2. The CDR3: CASSLATSGTTDTQYF. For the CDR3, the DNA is TGTGCCAGCAGCTTAGCGACTAGCGGGACCACAGATACGCAGTATTTT.

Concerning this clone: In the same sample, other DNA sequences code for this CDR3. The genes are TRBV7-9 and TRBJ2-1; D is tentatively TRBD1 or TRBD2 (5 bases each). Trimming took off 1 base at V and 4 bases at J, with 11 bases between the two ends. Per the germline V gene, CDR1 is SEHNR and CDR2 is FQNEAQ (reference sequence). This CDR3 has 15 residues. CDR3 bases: TGTGCCAGCAGCTTAGGAGGGGCTAGTTACAATGAGCAGTTCTTC. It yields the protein CASSLGGASYNEQFF.

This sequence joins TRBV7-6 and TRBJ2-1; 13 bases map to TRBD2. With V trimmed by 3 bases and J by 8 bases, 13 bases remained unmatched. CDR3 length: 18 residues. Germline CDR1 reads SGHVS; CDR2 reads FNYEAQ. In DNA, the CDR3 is TGTGCCAGCAGCTTGCGGGGGACTAGCGGGACCCTACTGGATGAGCAGTTCTTC. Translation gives CASSLRGTSGTLLDEQFF.

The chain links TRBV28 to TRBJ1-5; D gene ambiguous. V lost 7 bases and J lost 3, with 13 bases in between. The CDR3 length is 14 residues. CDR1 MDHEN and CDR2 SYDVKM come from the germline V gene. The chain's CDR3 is CASTPTADNQPQHF. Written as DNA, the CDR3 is TGTGCCAGCACCCCGACGGCTGACAATCAGCCCCAGCATTTT.

CDR3 sequence reads: CASNSRGLAEETQYF. CDR3 coding DNA: TGTGCCAGCAACTCCCGGGGACTAGCGGAAGAGACCCAGTACTTC. This sequence joins TRBV7-9 and TRBJ2-5, with 11 bases identical to TRBD2. This CDR3 spans 15 amino acids. Unmatched junction bases numbered 7, after V lost 7 bases and J lost 3 bases. Germline values: CDR1 SEHNR, CDR2 FQNEAQ (reference sequence).

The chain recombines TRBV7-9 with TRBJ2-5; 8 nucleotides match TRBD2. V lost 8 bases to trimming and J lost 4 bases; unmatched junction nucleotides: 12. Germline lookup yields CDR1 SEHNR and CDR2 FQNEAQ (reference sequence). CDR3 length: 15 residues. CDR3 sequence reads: CASRPVLAGRETQYF. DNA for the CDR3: TGTGCCAGCCGCCCGGTCCTAGCGGGTAGAGAGACCCAGTACTTC. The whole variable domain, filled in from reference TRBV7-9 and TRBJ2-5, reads DTGVSQNPRHKITKRGQNVTFRCDPISEHNRLYWYRQTLGQGPEFLTYFQNEAQLEKSRLLSDRFSAERPKGSFSTLEIQRTEQGDSAMYLCASRPVLAGRETQYFGPGTRLLVL.

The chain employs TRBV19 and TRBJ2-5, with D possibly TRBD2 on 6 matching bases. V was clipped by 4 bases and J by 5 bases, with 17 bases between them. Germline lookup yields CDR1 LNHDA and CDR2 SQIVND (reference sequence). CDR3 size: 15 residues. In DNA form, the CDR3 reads TGTGCCAGTAGTAAAGGGAGGTCAGGCGGGGAGACCCAGTACTTC. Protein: CASSKGRSGGETQYF.

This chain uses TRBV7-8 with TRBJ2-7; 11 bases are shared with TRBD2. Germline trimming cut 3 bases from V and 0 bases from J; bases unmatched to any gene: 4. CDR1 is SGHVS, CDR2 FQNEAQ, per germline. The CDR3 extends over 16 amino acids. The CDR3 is CASSFGTSGLSYEQYF. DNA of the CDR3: TGTGCCAGCAGCTTCGGGACTAGCGGTCTCTCCTACGAGCAGTACTTC.

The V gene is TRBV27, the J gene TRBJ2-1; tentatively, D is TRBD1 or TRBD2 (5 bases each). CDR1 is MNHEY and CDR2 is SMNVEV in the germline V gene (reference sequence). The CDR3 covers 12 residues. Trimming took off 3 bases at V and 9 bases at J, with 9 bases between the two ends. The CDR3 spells CASSFGGSEQFF. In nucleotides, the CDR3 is TGTGCCAGCAGTTTTGGGGGAAGTGAGCAGTTCTTC.

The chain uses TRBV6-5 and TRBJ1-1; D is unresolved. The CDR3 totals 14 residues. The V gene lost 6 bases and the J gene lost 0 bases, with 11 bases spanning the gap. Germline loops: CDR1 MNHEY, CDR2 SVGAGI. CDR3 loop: CASRPRTLNTEAFF. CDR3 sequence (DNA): TGTGCCAGCAGGCCACGGACCCTGAACACTGAAGCTTTCTTT.

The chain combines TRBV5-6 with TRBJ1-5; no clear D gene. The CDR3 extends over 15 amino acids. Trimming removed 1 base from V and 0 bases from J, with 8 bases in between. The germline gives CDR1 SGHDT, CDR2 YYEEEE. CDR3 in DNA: TGTGCCAGCAGCTTGATACGGGATAGCAATCAGCCCCAGCATTTT. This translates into CASSLIRDSNQPQHF.

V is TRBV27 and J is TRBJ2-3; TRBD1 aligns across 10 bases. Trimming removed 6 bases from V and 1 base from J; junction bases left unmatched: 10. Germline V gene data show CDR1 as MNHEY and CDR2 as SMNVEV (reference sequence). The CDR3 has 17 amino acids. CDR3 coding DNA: TGTGCCAGCAGCCCCCTGGACAGGGGGGGTGGCACAGATACGCAGTATTTT. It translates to CASSPLDRGGGTDTQYF.

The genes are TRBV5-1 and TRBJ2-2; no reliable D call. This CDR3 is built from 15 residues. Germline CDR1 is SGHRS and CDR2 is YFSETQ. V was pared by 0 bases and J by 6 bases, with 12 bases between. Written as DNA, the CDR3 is TGCGCCAGCAGCTTGGGGCGTACAAGCGCCGGGGAGCTGTTTTTT. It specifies CASSLGRTSAGELFF.

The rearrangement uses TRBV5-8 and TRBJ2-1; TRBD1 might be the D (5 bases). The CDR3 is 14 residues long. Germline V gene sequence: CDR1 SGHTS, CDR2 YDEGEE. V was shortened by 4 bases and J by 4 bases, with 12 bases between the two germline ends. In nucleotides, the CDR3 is TGTGCCAGCAGCCTCCTCCAGGGTTACAATGAGCAGTTCTTC. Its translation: CASSLLQGYNEQFF.

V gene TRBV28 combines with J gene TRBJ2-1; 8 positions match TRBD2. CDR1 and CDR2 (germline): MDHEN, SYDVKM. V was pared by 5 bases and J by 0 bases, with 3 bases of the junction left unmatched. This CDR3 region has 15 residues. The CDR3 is CASSPAGVSYNEQFF. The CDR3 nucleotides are TGTGCCAGCAGTCCAGCGGGAGTCTCCTACAATGAGCAGTTCTTC.

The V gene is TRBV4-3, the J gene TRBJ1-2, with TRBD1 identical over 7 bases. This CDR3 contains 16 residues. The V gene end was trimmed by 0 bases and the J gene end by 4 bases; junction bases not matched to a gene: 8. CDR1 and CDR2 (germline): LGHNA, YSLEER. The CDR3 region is CASSQDRGGWGYGYTF. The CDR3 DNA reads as TGCGCCAGCAGCCAAGATCGAGGGGGCTGGGGCTATGGCTACACCTTC.

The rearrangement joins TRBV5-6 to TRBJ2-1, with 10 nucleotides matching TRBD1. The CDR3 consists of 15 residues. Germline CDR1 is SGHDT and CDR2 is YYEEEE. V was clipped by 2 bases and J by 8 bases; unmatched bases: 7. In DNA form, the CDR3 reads TGTGCCAGCAGCTTTTGGGACAGGGGAATCGATGAGCAGTTCTTC. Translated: CASSFWDRGIDEQFF.

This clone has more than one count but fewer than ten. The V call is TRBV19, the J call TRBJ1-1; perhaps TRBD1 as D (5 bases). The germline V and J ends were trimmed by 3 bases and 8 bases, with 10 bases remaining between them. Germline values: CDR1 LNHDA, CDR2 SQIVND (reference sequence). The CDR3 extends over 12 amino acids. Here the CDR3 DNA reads TGTGCCAGTAGTATGGTGGGGACCGAAGCTTTCTTT. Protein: CASSMVGTEAFF.

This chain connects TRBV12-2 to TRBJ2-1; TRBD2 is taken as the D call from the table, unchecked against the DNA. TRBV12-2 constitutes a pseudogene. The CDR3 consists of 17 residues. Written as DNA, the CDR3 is TGTGCAAGTCGCTTATTTGGGCTAGCGGGAGGTTGCAATGAGCAGTTCTTC. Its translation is CASRLFGLAGGCNEQFF.

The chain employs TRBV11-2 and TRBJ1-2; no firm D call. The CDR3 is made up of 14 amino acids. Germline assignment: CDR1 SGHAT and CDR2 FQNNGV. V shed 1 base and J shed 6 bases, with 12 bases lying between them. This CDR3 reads CASSLGGGWNGYTF. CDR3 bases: TGTGCCAGCAGCTTAGGAGGCGGGTGGAATGGCTACACCTTC.

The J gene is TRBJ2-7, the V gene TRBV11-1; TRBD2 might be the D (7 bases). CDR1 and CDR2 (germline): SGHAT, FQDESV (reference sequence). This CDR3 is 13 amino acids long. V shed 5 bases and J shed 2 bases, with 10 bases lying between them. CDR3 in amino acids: CASSQGRAYEQYF. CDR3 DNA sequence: TGTGCCAGCAGCCAGGGGAGGGCCTACGAGCAGTACTTC. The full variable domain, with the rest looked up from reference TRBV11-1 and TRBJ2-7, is EAEVAQSPRYKITEKSQAVAFWCDPISGHATLYWYRQILGQGPELLVQFQDESVVDDSQLPKDRFSAERLKGVDSTLKIQPAELGDSAMYLCASSQGRAYEQYFGPGTRLTVT.

Written as DNA, the CDR3 is TGTGCCAGCAGTCCTACAGACTCCGGGGAGCTGTTTTTT. This gives the protein CASSPTDSGELFF. The chain joins TRBV6-5 to TRBJ2-2; no firm D call. The V end was cut by 5 bases, the J end by 6 bases, with 10 bases between. CDR1 and CDR2 (germline): MNHEY, SVGAGI. The CDR3 loop spans 13 amino acids.

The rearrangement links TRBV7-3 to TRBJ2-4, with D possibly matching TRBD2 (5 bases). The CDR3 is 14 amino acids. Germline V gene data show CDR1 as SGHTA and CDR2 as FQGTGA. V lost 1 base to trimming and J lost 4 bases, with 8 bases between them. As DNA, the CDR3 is TGTGCCAGCAGCTTAAGTGGGGAGAAAAACATTCAGTACTTC. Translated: CASSLSGEKNIQYF.

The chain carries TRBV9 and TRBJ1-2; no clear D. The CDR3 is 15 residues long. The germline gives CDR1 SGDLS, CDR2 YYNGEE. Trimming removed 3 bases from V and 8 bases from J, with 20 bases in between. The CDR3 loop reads CASSDPLRGSGGYTF. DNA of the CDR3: TGTGCCAGCAGCGACCCCCTGCGAGGTTCCGGAGGCTACACCTTC.

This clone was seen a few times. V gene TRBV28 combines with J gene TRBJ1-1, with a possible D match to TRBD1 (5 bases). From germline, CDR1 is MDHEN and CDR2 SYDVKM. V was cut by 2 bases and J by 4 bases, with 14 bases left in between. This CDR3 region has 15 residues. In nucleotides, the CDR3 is TGTGCCAGCAGTTTAACTGGGGGAATCGGCACTGAAGCTTTCTTT. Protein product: CASSLTGGIGTEAFF.